The rows below give T cell receptor beta chains drawn from one sample of a study of low-dose radiotherapy and immunotherapy resistance in tumors. TCRdb analysed the reads with MiXCR anew, one entry per CDR3 protein. The sample records under 90,000 distinct CDR3 sequences, 30% to 40% being singletons. The sample in question was PBMCs, obtained before treatment. These receptors came from a female donor with ovarian cancer. The CDR3 runs from the conserved cysteine through the conserved F or W. Each record gives: CDR3 DNA, CDR3 protein, V gene, D gene, clone size, J gene. The D gene is left open where the match is weak. Some rows have no size entry. The others give once, few or many, or a class for an expanded clone.

cdr3_nt: TGTGCCAGCAGTTTATATGTAGGCACCGGGGAGCTGTTTTTT; cdr3_aa: CASSLYVGTGELFF; v_call: TRBV28; d_call: .; clone_size: .; j_call: TRBJ2-2
cdr3_nt: TGTGCCAGCAGCATACGGGGCTCCTACAATGAGCAGTTCTTC; cdr3_aa: CASSIRGSYNEQFF; v_call: TRBV11-2; d_call: .; clone_size: many; j_call: TRBJ2-1
cdr3_nt: TGTGCCACCAGTCCAGGGGGCGAACCTTACGAGCAGTACTTC; cdr3_aa: CATSPGGEPYEQYF; v_call: TRBV24-1; d_call: TRBD1; clone_size: .; j_call: TRBJ2-7
cdr3_nt: TGTGCCAGCTCACCCGTGGGAGAGACCCAGTACTTC; cdr3_aa: CASSPVGETQYF; v_call: TRBV18; d_call: .; clone_size: many; j_call: TRBJ2-5
cdr3_nt: TGTGCCAGCAGTGCCACCTGGGCGTTGAATGAGCAGTTCTTC; cdr3_aa: CASSATWALNEQFF; v_call: TRBV6-1; d_call: .; clone_size: many; j_call: TRBJ2-1
cdr3_nt: TGTGCCAGCAGCCCGACGGCAGGGAAGTATGGCTACACCTTC; cdr3_aa: CASSPTAGKYGYTF; v_call: TRBV5-6; d_call: .; clone_size: .; j_call: TRBJ1-2
cdr3_nt: TGTGCCAGCAGTAAACCACAGGGGACTGGGGCCAACGTCCTGACTTTC; cdr3_aa: CASSKPQGTGANVLTF; v_call: TRBV27; d_call: TRBD1; clone_size: few; j_call: TRBJ2-6
cdr3_nt: TGTGCCAGTAGTATCTTCGAGGGGAGGGGGGCGAGGGGCAATCAGCCCCAGCATTTT; cdr3_aa: CASSIFEGRGARGNQPQHF; v_call: TRBV19; d_call: .; clone_size: many; j_call: TRBJ1-5
cdr3_nt: TGTGCCACCAGGCAGGGGTTATCCTCCTACGAGCAGTACTTC; cdr3_aa: CATRQGLSSYEQYF; v_call: TRBV15; d_call: .; clone_size: .; j_call: TRBJ2-7
cdr3_nt: TGTGCCACCAGTGCCATGACAGGAGAAGTAGCGGAGCAGTTCTTC; cdr3_aa: CATSAMTGEVAEQFF; v_call: TRBV24-1; d_call: .; clone_size: .; j_call: TRBJ2-1
cdr3_nt: TGTGCCAGCAGTTTACTCGAGCGGGAAGAGCAGTTCTTC; cdr3_aa: CASSLLEREEQFF; v_call: TRBV28; d_call: TRBD2; clone_size: .; j_call: TRBJ2-1
cdr3_nt: TGTGCCAGCAGCTTAGTGGAAGAAGCTTTCTTT; cdr3_aa: CASSLVEEAFF; v_call: TRBV7-9; d_call: .; clone_size: many; j_call: TRBJ1-1
cdr3_nt: TGTGCCAGCAGTTCCACCGGGAGCGCGCCTAGGGATACGCAGTATTTT; cdr3_aa: CASSSTGSAPRDTQYF; v_call: TRBV5-5; d_call: .; clone_size: many; j_call: TRBJ2-3
cdr3_nt: TGTGCCAGCAGCACAGCGGGATATCTTTCAAATGAGCAGTTCTTC; cdr3_aa: CASSTAGYLSNEQFF; v_call: TRBV5-4; d_call: TRBD2; clone_size: .; j_call: TRBJ2-1
cdr3_nt: TGTGCCAGTACCCCGACAGGGGGAAATGAAAAACTGTTTTTT; cdr3_aa: CASTPTGGNEKLFF; v_call: TRBV19; d_call: TRBD1; clone_size: many; j_call: TRBJ1-4
cdr3_nt: TGTGCCAGCAGCTTGTCTAGCGGCCACCGAGGAGGCAAAAACATTCAGTACTTC; cdr3_aa: CASSLSSGHRGGKNIQYF; v_call: TRBV5-6; d_call: TRBD2; clone_size: .; j_call: TRBJ2-4
cdr3_nt: TGTGCCTGGAGTGTACCCCGGAGTGGGAGGACGTGGGAGCAGTACTTC; cdr3_aa: CAWSVPRSGRTWEQYF; v_call: TRBV30; d_call: .; clone_size: many; j_call: TRBJ2-7
cdr3_nt: TGTGCCAGCAACCACCTGCGGGAGCTTGAGCAGTTCTTC; cdr3_aa: CASNHLRELEQFF; v_call: TRBV5-4; d_call: TRBD2; clone_size: many; j_call: TRBJ2-1
cdr3_nt: TGCAGCGTTGGTCACAATGAGCAGTTCTTC; cdr3_aa: CSVGHNEQFF; v_call: TRBV29-1; d_call: .; clone_size: few; j_call: TRBJ2-1
cdr3_nt: TGCAGCGTTGATAACACGGCAGGAACTGGGAAGACCCAGTACTTC; cdr3_aa: CSVDNTAGTGKTQYF; v_call: TRBV29-1; d_call: .; clone_size: once; j_call: TRBJ2-5
cdr3_nt: TGCAGCGCCCGAGGGGGGGGCGAGCAGTACTTC; cdr3_aa: CSARGGGEQYF; v_call: TRBV29-1; d_call: .; clone_size: .; j_call: TRBJ2-7
cdr3_nt: TGTGCCAGCAGGGGTAGCGGGATGCTAGCCAAAAACATTCAGTACTTC; cdr3_aa: CASRGSGMLAKNIQYF; v_call: TRBV6-5; d_call: TRBD2; clone_size: many; j_call: TRBJ2-4
cdr3_nt: TGTGCCATCAGTGGGGGGGACAGCTCTGGGGCCAACGTCCTGACTTTC; cdr3_aa: CAISGGDSSGANVLTF; v_call: TRBV10-3; d_call: .; clone_size: .; j_call: TRBJ2-6